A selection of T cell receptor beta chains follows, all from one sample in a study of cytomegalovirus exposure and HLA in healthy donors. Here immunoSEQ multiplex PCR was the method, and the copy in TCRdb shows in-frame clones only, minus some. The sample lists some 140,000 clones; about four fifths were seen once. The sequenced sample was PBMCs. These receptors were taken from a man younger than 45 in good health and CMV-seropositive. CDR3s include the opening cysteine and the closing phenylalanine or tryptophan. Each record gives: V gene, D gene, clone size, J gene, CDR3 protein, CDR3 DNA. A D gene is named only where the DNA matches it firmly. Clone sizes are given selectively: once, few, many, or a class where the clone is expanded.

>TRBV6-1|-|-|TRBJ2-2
CASSEVPNTGELFF
TGTGCCAGCAGTGAAGTCCCAAACACCGGGGAGCTGTTTTTT
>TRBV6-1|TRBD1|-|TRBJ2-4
CASTTGYGIQYF
TGTGCCAGCACGACAGGGTACGGAATTCAGTACTTC
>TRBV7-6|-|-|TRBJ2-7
CASSVEGDRGDEQYF
TGTGCCAGCAGCGTCGAGGGGGATCGGGGTGACGAGCAGTACTTC
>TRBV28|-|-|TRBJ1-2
CASSFGRYGYTF
TGTGCCAGCAGTTTTGGCCGCTATGGCTACACCTTC
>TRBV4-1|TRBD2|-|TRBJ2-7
CASSQAPGTSGYEQYF
TGCGCCAGCAGCCAAGCCCCCGGGACTAGTGGCTACGAGCAGTACTTC
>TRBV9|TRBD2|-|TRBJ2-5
CASSETSGNILETQYF
TGTGCCAGCAGCGAGACTAGCGGCAACATTCTTGAGACCCAGTACTTC
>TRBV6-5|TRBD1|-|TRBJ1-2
CASSAWDRTNYGYTF
TGTGCCAGCAGTGCTTGGGACAGAACTAACTATGGCTACACCTTC
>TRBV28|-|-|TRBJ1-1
CASSLSVGEAFF
TGTGCCAGCAGTTTATCGGTCGGTGAAGCTTTCTTT
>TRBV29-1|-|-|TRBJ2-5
CSVDALEPETQYF
TGCAGCGTTGATGCGTTGGAGCCGGAGACCCAGTACTTC
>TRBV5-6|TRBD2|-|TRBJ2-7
CASSLALAGRYEQYF
TGTGCCAGCAGCTTGGCACTAGCGGGGCGATACGAGCAGTACTTC
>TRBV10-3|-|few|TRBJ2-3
CAIGGQGSRTDTQYF
TGTGCCATCGGCGGTCAGGGGTCTCGCACAGATACGCAGTATTTT
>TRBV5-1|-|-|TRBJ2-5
CASSPGGAQETQYF
TGCGCCAGCAGCCCCGGGGGAGCTCAAGAGACCCAGTACTTC
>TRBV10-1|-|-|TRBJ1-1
CASSEQGSTEAFF
TGCGCCAGCAGTGAGCAGGGGAGCACTGAAGCTTTCTTT
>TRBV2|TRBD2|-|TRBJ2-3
CASSETLAGGLSTDTQYF
TGTGCCAGCAGTGAAACATTAGCGGGGGGGCTCAGCACAGATACGCAGTATTTT
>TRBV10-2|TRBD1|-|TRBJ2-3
CASSPSGTGTDTQYF
TGCGCCAGCAGTCCAAGCGGGACAGGGACAGATACGCAGTATTTT
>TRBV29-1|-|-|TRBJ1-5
CSVGGGGNQPQHF
TGCAGCGTTGGAGGGGGGGGCAATCAGCCCCAGCATTTT
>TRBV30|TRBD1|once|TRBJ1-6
CAWRKLGTEGSPLHF
TGTGCCTGGAGAAAGTTAGGGACAGAGGGCTCACCCCTCCACTTT
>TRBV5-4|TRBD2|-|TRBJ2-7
CASSDPMGTSGYEQYF
TGTGCCAGCAGCGATCCGATGGGGACTAGCGGATACGAGCAGTACTTC
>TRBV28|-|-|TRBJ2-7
CASSLGGADSYEQYF
TGTGCCAGCAGTTTAGGAGGGGCCGACTCCTACGAGCAGTACTTC
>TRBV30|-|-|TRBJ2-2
CAWSEPPSNTGELFF
TGTGCCTGGAGCGAGCCACCCTCCAACACCGGGGAGCTGTTTTTT
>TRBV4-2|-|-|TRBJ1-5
CASSPGGRIRQPQHF
TGTGCCAGCAGCCCGGGGGGGCGGATTCGCCAGCCCCAGCATTTT
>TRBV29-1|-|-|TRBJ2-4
CSVGGTGVAKNIQYF
TGCAGCGTTGGTGGGACGGGGGTTGCCAAAAACATTCAGTACTTC
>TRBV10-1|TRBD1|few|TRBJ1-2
CASRTGYGYTF
TGCGCCAGCAGGACAGGGTATGGCTACACCTTC
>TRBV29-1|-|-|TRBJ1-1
CSATDLGAEAFF
TGCAGCGCAACAGATCTAGGGGCTGAAGCTTTCTTT
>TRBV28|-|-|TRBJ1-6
CASSGPRGGLNSPLHF
TGTGCCAGCAGTGGGCCTAGGGGGGGTCTTAATTCACCCCTCCACTTT
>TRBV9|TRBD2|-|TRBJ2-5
CASSVGASGGGETQYF
TGTGCCAGCAGCGTAGGGGCTAGCGGGGGCGGGGAGACCCAGTACTTC
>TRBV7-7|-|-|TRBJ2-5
CASSLDRHGETQYF
TGTGCTAGCAGCTTAGATCGACACGGAGAGACCCAGTACTTC